This TCR beta chain was retrieved from a study of cytomegalovirus exposure and HLA in healthy donors. Regarding the study as a whole: Specificity for CMV antigens was confirmed in vitro for three of the CMV-associated chains. After further analysis at a later stage, around 17,000 TCR beta sequences were associated with HLA alleles at 0.05 false discovery rate. A later analysis linked a missense DCLRE1C variant to TCR beta V- and J-gene trimming.

V shed 3 bases and J shed 7 bases, with 16 bases lying between them. Germline assignment: CDR1 LGHNA and CDR2 YSLEER. The CDR3 spans 14 residues. Primers for the PCR totalled 60 Vbeta and 13 Jbeta. The assay was immunoSEQ multiplex PCR, and TCRdb's table has in-frame clones only and misses some. The sample contains around 93,000 clones, about 66% of which appear only once. Regarding this clone: Its antigen is unknown.

Sample: PBMCs. This clonotype was obtained from a boy aged 5-17 years in good health and CMV-seropositive. The chain joins TRBV4-3 to TRBJ2-7; no firm D call. CDR3 nucleotide sequence: TGCGCCAGCAGCCACAGCCCTCCACCTAGTGAGCAGTACTTC. Protein: CASSHSPPPSEQYF.